This T cell receptor beta chain comes out of a study of shared clonotypes between healthy human individuals. Study-wide results and caveats: Clonotype sharing among donors, it was expected, would be affected by sequencing depth. Compared with clonotypes that all four donors shared, non-shared clonotypes had lower generation probabilities.

Profiled with immunoSEQ multiplex PCR; TCRdb holds only in-frame clones, not every one. The sample contains 1,500,000 or so clones, around 95% of which appear only once. This CDR3 has 14 amino acids. The V and J ends lost 2 bases and 5 bases respectively, with 10 bases between them. Germline values: CDR1 ENHRY, CDR2 SYGVKD. This clone came up once. The antigen is not known. This sequence joins TRBV10-3 and TRBJ2-1; a possible D gene is TRBD2 (6 bases). The source is a man aged 30 to 39 in good health. Sequenced input: naive CD4+ T cells sorted from blood. Subset described: CD45RA+ positively selected. CDR3 in amino acids: CAISEGRTNNEQFF. In nucleotides, the CDR3 is TGTGCCATCAGTGAGGGACGGACTAACAATGAGCAGTTCTTC.